Listed below are T cell receptor beta chains from one sample, sequenced in a study of STAT5B mutations in CD4+ large granular lymphocyte leukemia. The method was immunoSEQ multiplex PCR; TCRdb's version includes in-frame clones alone and lacks a portion of them. The data hold about 48,000 clones, with 55% to 75% observed a single time. The specimen sequenced was CD4+ T cells from blood buffy coats. Receptor source: a human donor in good health. The CDR3 runs from the conserved cysteine through the conserved F or W. A D gene is named only where the DNA matches it firmly. Expanded clones get a size class; other rows say once, few or many, or leave the size out.

v_gene	j_gene	abundance	d_gene	CDR3nt	CDR3aa
TRBV4-2	TRBJ2-5	-	TRBD2	TGTGCCAGCAGCCCAGAATTGGTAGCGGGTAACCAAGAGACCCAGTACTTC	CASSPELVAGNQETQYF
TRBV7-8	TRBJ2-2	-	-	TGTGCCAGCAGCTCCCTAACTAAGCTTCTGGACACCGGGGAGCTGTTTTTT	CASSSLTKLLDTGELFF
TRBV10-3	TRBJ1-5	-	TRBD1	TGTGCCATCAGTGCCGGGACAGGTTACCAGCCCCAGCATTTT	CAISAGTGYQPQHF
TRBV6-1	TRBJ1-2	-	-	TGTGCCAGCAGTGATATGGGGAGGGAGGGCATCACGTTCAATGGCTACACCTTC	CASSDMGREGITFNGYTF
TRBV18	TRBJ2-2	once	TRBD1	TGTGCCAGCTCACCACAGGGGGCAAGTCGGGAGCTGTTTTTT	CASSPQGASRELFF
TRBV7-3	TRBJ2-5	-	TRBD1	TGTGCCAGCAGCGTGCAGGGGGCTGAGGGCCAGTACTTC	CASSVQGAEGQYF
TRBV7-9	TRBJ1-1	few	TRBD1	TGTGCCAGCAGTCGACAGGGTACTGAAGCTTTCTTT	CASSRQGTEAFF
TRBV6-1	TRBJ1-1	-	-	TGTGCCAGCACCTTTCTAATCAACACTGAAGCTTTCTTT	CASTFLINTEAFF
TRBV29-1	TRBJ2-5	once	TRBD2	TGCAGCGTTGCGGCGGGGGGCGGGTACCAAGAGACCCAGTACTTC	CSVAAGGGYQETQYF
TRBV29-1	TRBJ1-1	few	-	TGCAGCGTTGGAACCTTCGGGAGTAACACTGAAGCTTTCTTT	CSVGTFGSNTEAFF
TRBV7-2	TRBJ1-6	few	-	TGTGCCAGCAGCTTATGGGGCGGGCAGAACAATTCACCCCTCCACTTT	CASSLWGGQNNSPLHF
TRBV30	TRBJ1-2	-	TRBD1	TGTGCCTGGAGTGGTACAGGGGGCGGTGGCTACACCTTC	CAWSGTGGGGYTF
TRBV28	TRBJ2-4	-	-	TGTGCCAGCAGGGACCGGCCTCCAAAAAACATTCAGTACTTC	CASRDRPPKNIQYF
TRBV27	TRBJ1-6	few	TRBD1	TGTGCCAGCACCTGGGGGACAGTCTATAATTCACCCCTCCACTTT	CASTWGTVYNSPLHF
TRBV6-5	TRBJ1-2	-	TRBD1	TGTGCCAGCAGTTACGCCGGGACAGGAGAAAACTATGGCTACACCTTC	CASSYAGTGENYGYTF
TRBV2	TRBJ1-1	-	-	TGTGCCAGCAGTGATGGAGGAGCCCTGAACACTGAAGCTTTCTTT	CASSDGGALNTEAFF